The 15 T cell receptor beta chains below were found in one sample sequenced in a study of cytomegalovirus exposure and HLA in healthy donors. This PCR relied on a set of 60 Vbeta primers and 13 Jbeta primers. Using immunoSEQ multiplex PCR, the repertoire was profiled, and TCRdb retains in-frame clones only, with some absent. The table has 100,000 to 150,000 clones, less than 75% seen once. The source material was PBMCs. Receptor source: a woman in her thirties or forties in good health and CMV-seronegative.

Written as DNA, the CDR3 is TGTGCCAGCAGCCATTATTCAGGGTACGAGCAGTACTTC. Translation: CASSHYSGYEQYF. The chain uses TRBV14 and TRBJ2-7, with D possibly being TRBD1 (5 bases). Trimming took off 3 bases at V and 4 bases at J, with 10 bases between the two ends. This CDR3 comprises 13 residues. The germline V gene has CDR1 SGHDN and CDR2 FVKESK.

This clone was observed a few times. The V and J genes are TRBV9 and TRBJ1-6; 7 bases fit TRBD1. CDR3 length: 14 amino acids. Trimming removed 3 bases from V and 7 bases from J; junction bases left unmatched: 4. The V gene's germline CDR1 is SGDLS and CDR2 YYNGEE. DNA of the CDR3: TGTGCCAGCAGCGACGGGACAGAAAATTCACCCCTCCACTTT. Translation: CASSDGTENSPLHF.

This chain connects TRBV7-2 to TRBJ1-6; the D is unclear. The CDR3 sequence is 13 residues long. The V end was cut by 5 bases, the J end by 9 bases, with 11 bases between. The germline CDR1 and CDR2 sequences are SGHTA and FQGNSA. CDR3 region: CASSVNPLSPLHF. The CDR3 nucleotides are TGTGCCAGCAGCGTAAATCCCCTTTCACCCCTCCACTTT.

The V and J genes are TRBV18 and TRBJ2-7; 10 nucleotides line up with TRBD1. The trim removed 2 bases at V and 6 bases at J, leaving 10 bases unmatched. The CDR3 spans 16 residues. Germline CDR1 KGHSH, CDR2 LQKENI. CDR3 residues: CASSPSTTGGLGEQYF. Here the CDR3 DNA reads TGTGCCAGCTCACCATCTACGACAGGGGGCTTAGGCGAGCAGTACTTC.

The table lists this clone with a few counts. The V and J genes are TRBV29-1 and TRBJ2-7, with 15 nucleotides matching TRBD2. This CDR3 has 15 residues. CDR1 is SQVTM, CDR2 ANQGSEA, per germline. Germline trimming cut 4 bases from V and 2 bases from J; bases unmatched to any gene: 3. The CDR3 region is CSVGTSGRGPYEQYF. The CDR3 DNA is TGCAGCGTTGGGACTAGCGGGAGGGGCCCCTACGAGCAGTACTTC.

This rearrangement joins TRBV18 to TRBJ1-1; D perhaps matches TRBD1 (5 bases). The germline CDR1 and CDR2 sequences are KGHSH and LQKENI. The germline V and J ends were trimmed by 2 bases and 5 bases, with 12 bases remaining between them. This CDR3 spans 14 amino acids. CDR3 loop: CASSPVSRETEAFF. The DNA of the CDR3 is TGTGCCAGCTCACCAGTTTCCAGGGAAACTGAAGCTTTCTTT.

In its sample, this clone was seen a few times. The rearrangement joins TRBV18 to TRBJ2-7, with 10 bases that match TRBD2. V lost 3 bases and J lost 3; bases outside the gene matches: 5. The CDR3 has 15 amino acids. Germline V gene data show CDR1 as KGHSH and CDR2 as LQKENI. In nucleotides, the CDR3 is TGTGCCAGCTCACCGGGGACTAGCGCCTACTACGAGCAGTACTTC. Its translation: CASSPGTSAYYEQYF.

In this sample, this clone turned up a few times. This chain uses TRBV6-1 with TRBJ2-3; 7 bases map to TRBD2. The CDR3 has 14 amino acids. CDR1 and CDR2 (germline): MNHNS, SASEGT. V shed 6 bases and J 3 bases; nucleotides not matched to a gene: 6. CDR3 amino acids: CASRGGGETDTQYF. The CDR3 coding sequence is TGTGCCAGCAGGGGGGGAGGGGAGACAGATACGCAGTATTTT.

J is TRBJ2-7 and V is TRBV6-5; no firm D call. Germline V gene sequence: CDR1 MNHEY, CDR2 SVGAGI. The V end lost 8 bases, the J end lost 0 bases, and 8 bases lay between the germline ends. CDR3 size: 12 residues. CDR3 loop: CASLSSSYEQYF. DNA of the CDR3: TGTGCCAGCCTTTCGAGCTCCTACGAGCAGTACTTC.

The chain carries TRBV28 and TRBJ2-2, with 8 positions matching TRBD2. The germline CDR1 and CDR2 sequences are MDHEN and SYDVKM. Trimming cost V 7 bases and J 0 bases; bases outside gene matches: 1. The CDR3 has 14 amino acids. CDR3: CASTGGANTGELFF. CDR3 DNA sequence: TGTGCCAGCACCGGGGGGGCGAACACCGGGGAGCTGTTTTTT. The whole variable domain, filled in from reference TRBV28 and TRBJ2-2, reads DVKVTQSSRYLVKRTGEKVFLECVQDMDHENMFWYRQDPGLGLRLIYFSYDVKMKEKGDIPEGYSVSREKKERFSLILESASTNQTSMYLCASTGGANTGELFFGEGSRLTVL.

V gene TRBV6-6 combines with J gene TRBJ2-5; D is possibly TRBD1 (5 bases). V shed 4 bases and J shed 2 bases, with 8 bases lying between them. CDR3 length equals 13 residues. CDR1 is MNHNY, CDR2 SVGAGI, per germline (reference sequence). The CDR3 reads CASSWGGQETQYF. The CDR3 DNA reads TGTGCCAGCAGTTGGGGCGGTCAAGAGACCCAGTACTTC.

V and J are TRBV5-1 and TRBJ2-2, with D perhaps TRBD2 (7 bases). In germline, CDR1 is SGHRS, CDR2 YFSETQ. V dropped 1 base and J dropped 4 bases, with 11 bases sitting between them. This CDR3 has 15 residues. As DNA, the CDR3 is TGCGCCAGCAGCTTGCGGGGGGCGCGCACCGGGGAGCTGTTTTTT. Its protein product is CASSLRGARTGELFF. The entire variable domain, with the rest obtained from reference TRBV5-1 and TRBJ2-2, is as follows: KAGVTQTPRYLIKTRGQQVTLSCSPISGHRSVSWYQQTPGQGLQFLFEYFSETQRNKGNFPGRFSGRQFSNSRSEMNVSTLELGDSALYLCASSLRGARTGELFFGEGSRLTVL.

This chain uses TRBV10-2 with TRBJ1-6; possible D gene TRBD1, 6 bases. Trimming shortened V by 4 bases and J by 8 bases, and 18 bases separated the two germline ends. Germline V gives CDR1 WSHSY, CDR2 SAAADI. The CDR3 sequence is 16 residues long. Here the CDR3 DNA reads TGCGCCAGCAGTGCTCAGGGGCTGGGGGAATATTCACCCCTCCACTTT. This codes for CASSAQGLGEYSPLHF.

V gene TRBV7-3 combines with J gene TRBJ2-6, with D uncertain. With 5 bases removed from V and 0 bases from J, the gap between germline ends came to 5 bases. The CDR3 is 14 residues long. Germline V gene data show CDR1 as SGHTA and CDR2 as FQGTGA. CDR3 sequence: CASSPSSGANVLTF. DNA for the CDR3: TGTGCCAGCAGCCCCTCCTCTGGGGCCAACGTCCTGACTTTC.

The chain couples TRBV7-8 to TRBJ1-5, with D perhaps matching TRBD1 (5 bases). V lost 5 bases, J lost 5 bases, and 10 bases lay in between. There are 13 residues in the CDR3. Germline V lookup: CDR1 SGHVS, CDR2 FQNEAQ. The CDR3 DNA sequence: TGTGCCAGCAGCCCGGGGGAGGATCAGCCCCAGCATTTT. It encodes CASSPGEDQPQHF.